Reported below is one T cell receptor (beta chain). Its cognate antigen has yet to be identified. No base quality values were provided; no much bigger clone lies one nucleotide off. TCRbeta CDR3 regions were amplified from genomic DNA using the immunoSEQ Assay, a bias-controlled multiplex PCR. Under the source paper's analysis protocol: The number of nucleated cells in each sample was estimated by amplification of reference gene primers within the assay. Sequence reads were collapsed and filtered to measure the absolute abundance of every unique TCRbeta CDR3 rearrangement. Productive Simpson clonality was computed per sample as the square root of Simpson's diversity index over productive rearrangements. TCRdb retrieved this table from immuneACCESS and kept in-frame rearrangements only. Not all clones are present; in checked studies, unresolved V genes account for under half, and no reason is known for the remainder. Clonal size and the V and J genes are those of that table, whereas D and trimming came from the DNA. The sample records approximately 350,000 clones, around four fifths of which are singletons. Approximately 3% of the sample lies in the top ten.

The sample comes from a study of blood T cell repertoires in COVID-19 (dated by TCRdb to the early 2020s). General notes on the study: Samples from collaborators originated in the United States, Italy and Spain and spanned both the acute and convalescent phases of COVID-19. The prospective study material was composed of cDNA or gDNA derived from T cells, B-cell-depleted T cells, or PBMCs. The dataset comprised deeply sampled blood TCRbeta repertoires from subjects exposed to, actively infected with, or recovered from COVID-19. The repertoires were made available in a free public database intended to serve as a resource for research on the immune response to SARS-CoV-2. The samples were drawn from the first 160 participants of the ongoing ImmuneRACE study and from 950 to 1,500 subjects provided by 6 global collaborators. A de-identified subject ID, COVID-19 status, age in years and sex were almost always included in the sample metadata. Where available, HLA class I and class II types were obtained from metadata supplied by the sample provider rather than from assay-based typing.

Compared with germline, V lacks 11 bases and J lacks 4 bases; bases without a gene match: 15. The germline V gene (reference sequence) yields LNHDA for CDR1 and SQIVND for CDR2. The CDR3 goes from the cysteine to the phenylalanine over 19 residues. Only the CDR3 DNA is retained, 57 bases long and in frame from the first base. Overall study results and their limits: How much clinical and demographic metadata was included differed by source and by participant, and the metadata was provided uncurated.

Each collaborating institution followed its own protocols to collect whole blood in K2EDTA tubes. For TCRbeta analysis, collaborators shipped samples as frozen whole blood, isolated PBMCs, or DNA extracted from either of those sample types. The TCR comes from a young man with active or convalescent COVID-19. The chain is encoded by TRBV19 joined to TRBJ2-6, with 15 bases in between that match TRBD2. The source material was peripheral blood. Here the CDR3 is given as CAGRYGLAGGFVGANVLTF. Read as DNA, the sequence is TGTGCCGGCCGTTACGGACTAGCGGGAGGGTTCGTGGGGGCCAACGTCCTGACTTTC. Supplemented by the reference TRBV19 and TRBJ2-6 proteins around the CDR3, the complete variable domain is DGGITQSPKYLFRKEGQNVTLSCEQNLNHDAMYWYRQDPGQGLRLIYYSQIVNDFQKGDIAEGYSVSREKKESFPLTVTSAQKNPTAFYLCAGRYGLAGGFVGANVLTFGAGSRLTVL.